The 16 T cell receptor beta chains below were found in one sample sequenced in a study of a mutant IDH1 vaccine in newly diagnosed glioma. This table comes from immunoSEQ multiplex PCR, and its TCRdb copy is limited to in-frame clones, with some not included. This sample yields about 11,000 clones, of which more than 70% are seen a single time; roughly 4.8% belongs to the top ten. Noted time point: week 23, last vaccination. In the vaccine, a single dose held 300 ug of the mutant IDH1 20-mer peptide, along with topical imiquimod. Antigens of these TCRs are unknown. The material was PBMCs, obtained from a glioma patient whose treatment included an IDH1 peptide vaccine. Receptors were obtained from a woman between 35 and 50 years old with glioma. Some clones in this sample may be carry-over from other donors' samples.

This chain links TRBV4-1 with TRBJ1-2, with 7 positions matching TRBD1. The CDR3 totals 15 residues. The germline CDR1 and CDR2 sequences are MGHRA and YSYEKL. J gave up 2 bases and V 4 bases, and 7 bases lay outside the gene matches. The chain's CDR3 is CASSPGGGGNYGYTF. CDR3 in DNA: TGCGCCAGCAGCCCAGGGGGGGGCGGCAACTATGGCTACACCTTC.

This clone has a handful of counts. The chain couples TRBV28 to TRBJ1-5, with TRBD1 as a possible D gene (5 bases). CDR1 and CDR2 from the germline V gene are MDHEN and SYDVKM. This CDR3 has 17 amino acids. V was trimmed by 6 bases and J by 1 base, leaving 19 bases between them. The CDR3 reads CASRPRSRVRSNQPQHF. The CDR3 DNA sequence: TGTGCCAGCAGACCCCGGTCCAGGGTGAGGAGCAATCAGCCCCAGCATTTT.

The J gene is TRBJ2-5, the V gene TRBV5-6; a weak D match, TRBD1 (5 bases). This CDR3 has 14 amino acids. Per the germline V gene, CDR1 is SGHDT and CDR2 is YYEEEE. Trimming took off 2 bases at V and 5 bases at J, with 13 bases between the two ends. CDR3 sequence reads: CASSLQQVRETQYF. The DNA of the CDR3 is TGTGCCAGCAGCTTACAACAGGTCCGGGAGACCCAGTACTTC.

The J gene is TRBJ2-7, the V gene TRBV18, with D hard to call. The CDR3 consists of 13 residues. The V gene's germline CDR1 is KGHSH and CDR2 LQKENI. V lost 6 bases, J lost 6 bases, and 15 bases lay in between. The DNA for the CDR3 is TGTGCCAGCTCCACAACTTACTCGACCGAGCAGTACTTC. It encodes CASSTTYSTEQYF.

The V and J genes are TRBV7-9 and TRBJ2-7, with D possibly matching TRBD2 (6 bases). Looked up from germline, CDR1 is SEHNR and CDR2 is FQNEAQ (reference sequence). The V gene lost 5 bases and the J gene lost 1 base, with 15 bases spanning the gap. The CDR3 is 15 residues long. CDR3 sequence reads: CASSPSSGLSYEQYF. CDR3 nucleotide sequence: TGTGCCAGCAGCCCCAGCTCGGGACTTTCCTACGAGCAGTACTTC.

There are a few counts of this clone. This chain connects TRBV27 to TRBJ1-1, with 9 bases fitting TRBD1. V lost 6 bases and J lost 4; bases outside the gene matches: 9. Per the germline V gene, CDR1 is MNHEY and CDR2 is SMNVEV (reference sequence). The CDR3 runs 15 residues. The CDR3 loop is CASSQSQGAGTEAFF. The CDR3 DNA reads as TGTGCCAGCAGCCAATCACAGGGGGCCGGCACTGAAGCTTTCTTT.

The rearrangement joins TRBV10-3 to TRBJ2-7, with D possibly matching TRBD2 (6 bases). The CDR3 consists of 14 residues. Germline V gene data show CDR1 as ENHRY and CDR2 as SYGVKD. V shed 2 bases and J shed 5 bases, with 13 bases lying between them. CDR3 bases: TGTGCCATCAGTGAGGACGTACGGGGGAACGAGCAGTACTTC. Its protein is CAISEDVRGNEQYF.

This clone was seen a few times. As DNA, the CDR3 is TGTGCCAGCAGTTTGGACACTGAAGCTTTCTTT. Protein product: CASSLDTEAFF. The chain recombines TRBV6-6 with TRBJ1-1, with D uncertain. Germline V gene data show CDR1 as MNHNY and CDR2 as SVGAGI (reference sequence). The CDR3 loop spans 11 amino acids. The ends were cut back, 4 bases at V and 3 bases at J, with 3 bases in the middle.

The rearrangement joins TRBV28 to TRBJ2-4; D call uncertain. Germline-derived CDR1 and CDR2 are MDHEN and SYDVKM. V was shortened by 7 bases and J by 6 bases, with 10 bases between the two germline ends. The CDR3 loop spans 12 amino acids. The CDR3 sequence is CASMGGVNIQYF. The CDR3 DNA reads TGTGCCAGCATGGGTGGAGTAAACATTCAGTACTTC.

V usage is TRBV2 and J usage is TRBJ2-5, with a possible D match to TRBD2 (5 bases). This CDR3 comprises 13 residues. Between the trimmed V and J ends, which lost 8 bases and 4 bases, there was a span of 14 bases. CDR1 SNHLY and CDR2 FYNNEI come from the germline V gene. CDR3 sequence reads: CASQGAAIETQYF. In nucleotides, the CDR3 is TGTGCCAGCCAAGGAGCGGCCATAGAGACCCAGTACTTC.

The chain has TRBV19 and TRBJ1-5; TRBD1 matches at 8 bases. Germline V lookup: CDR1 LNHDA, CDR2 SQIVND (reference sequence). V gave up 6 bases and J gave up 4 bases; unmatched junction bases: 5. The CDR3 sequence is 14 residues long. The CDR3 bases are TGTGCCAGTAGGGCCGGGACAGGAAATCAGCCCCAGCATTTT. As protein: CASRAGTGNQPQHF.

The chain combines TRBV11-2 with TRBJ1-1; the D gene is possibly TRBD1 (5 bases). CDR3 length: 12 amino acids. Trimming took 5 bases from V and 10 from J, leaving 14 bases between them. Germline CDR1 is SGHAT and CDR2 is FQNNGV. CDR3 sequence: CASSQLGLGAFF. The CDR3 region has the DNA TGTGCCAGCAGCCAGCTGGGACTTGGAGCTTTCTTT.

The chain employs TRBV10-1 and TRBJ2-2; unclear D gene. The CDR3 has 14 amino acids. Germline lookup yields CDR1 WNHNN and CDR2 SYGVQD (reference sequence). Trimming cost V 8 bases and J 4 bases, with 14 bases left between them. CDR3 loop: CASRLGSSTGELFF. In DNA, the CDR3 is TGCGCCAGCCGTCTTGGGTCTAGCACCGGGGAGCTGTTTTTT.

This clone was picked up one time. The V call is TRBV2, the J call TRBJ2-7; TRBD2 agrees at 12 bases. With 4 bases clipped from V and 7 bases from J, the junction kept 5 bases outside the gene matches. Germline V CDR1 and CDR2: SNHLY, FYNNEI. The length of the CDR3 is 14 residues. The DNA of the CDR3 is TGTGCCAGCAGTGGACTAGCGGGAGCCGTAGAGCAGTACTTC. Translation gives CASSGLAGAVEQYF.

Of note for this clone: Different DNA sequences within this sample yield the same CDR3. This chain connects TRBV6-5 to TRBJ2-2, with D tentatively TRBD1 (8 bases). This CDR3 has 15 residues. With 6 bases removed from V and 7 bases from J, the gap between germline ends came to 18 bases. CDR1 and CDR2 (germline): MNHEY, SVGAGI. The CDR3 region is CASRPDRGGGGELFF. CDR3 DNA: TGTGCCAGCAGACCCGACAGGGGAGGGGGCGGGGAGCTGTTTTTT.

CDR3 loop: CASSGMDTQYF. Here the CDR3 DNA reads TGTGCCAGCAGTGGGATGGATACGCAGTATTTT. The chain recombines TRBV25-1 with TRBJ2-3; D unresolved. Trimming pared 4 bases from V and 6 bases from J, leaving 5 bases between. This CDR3 has 11 amino acids. Per the germline V gene, CDR1 is MGHDK and CDR2 is SYGVNS.